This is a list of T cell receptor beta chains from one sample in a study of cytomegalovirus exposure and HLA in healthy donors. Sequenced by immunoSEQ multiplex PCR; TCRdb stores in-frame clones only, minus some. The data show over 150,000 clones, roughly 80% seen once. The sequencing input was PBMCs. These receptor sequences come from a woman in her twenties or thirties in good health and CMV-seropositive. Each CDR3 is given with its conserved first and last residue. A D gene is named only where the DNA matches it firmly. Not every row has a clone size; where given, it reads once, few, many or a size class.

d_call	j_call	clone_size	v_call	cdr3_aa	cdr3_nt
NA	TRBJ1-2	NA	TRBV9	CASSAGQQGPRYGYTF	TGTGCCAGCAGCGCCGGACAGCAGGGCCCACGTTATGGCTACACCTTC
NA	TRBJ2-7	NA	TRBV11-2	CASSYHGGLVGNEQYF	TGTGCCAGCAGCTACCACGGGGGTCTGGTAGGGAACGAGCAGTACTTC
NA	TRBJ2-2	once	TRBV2	CASSVNSGYTGELFF	TGTGCCAGCAGTGTAAACTCGGGGTACACCGGGGAGCTGTTTTTT
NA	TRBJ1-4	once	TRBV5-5	CASSFSGTLNEKLFF	TGTGCCAGCAGCTTCTCCGGGACACTTAATGAAAAACTGTTTTTT
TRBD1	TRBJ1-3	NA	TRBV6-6	CASSPDRERGNTIYF	TGTGCCAGCAGCCCGGACAGGGAGAGAGGAAACACCATATATTTT
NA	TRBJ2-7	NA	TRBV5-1	CASSWDKAYEQYF	TGCGCCAGCAGCTGGGACAAAGCCTACGAGCAGTACTTC
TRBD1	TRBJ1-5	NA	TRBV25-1	CASSSNDRVFNQPQHF	TGTGCCAGCAGTTCTAATGACAGGGTATTCAATCAGCCCCAGCATTTT
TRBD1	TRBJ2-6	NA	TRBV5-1	CASRPGTGSGANVLTF	TGCGCCAGCAGACCCGGGACAGGTAGTGGGGCCAACGTCCTGACTTTC
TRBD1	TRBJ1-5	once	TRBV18	CASSPTGGNNQPQHF	TGTGCCAGCTCACCAACAGGGGGAAACAATCAGCCCCAGCATTTT
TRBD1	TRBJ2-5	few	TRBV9	CASSAGSGGFQETQYF	TGTGCCAGCAGCGCGGGCTCAGGGGGATTCCAAGAGACCCAGTACTTC
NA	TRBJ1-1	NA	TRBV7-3	CASSLSGGTEAFF	TGTGCCAGCAGCTTATCGGGGGGCACTGAAGCTTTCTTT
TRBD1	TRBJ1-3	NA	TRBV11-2	CASSSQRDRRFSGNTIYF	TGTGCCAGCAGCTCCCAACGGGACAGGAGATTCTCTGGAAACACCATATATTTT
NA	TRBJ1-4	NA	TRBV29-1	CSDGQVNEKLFF	TGCAGCGACGGACAAGTTAATGAAAAACTGTTTTTT
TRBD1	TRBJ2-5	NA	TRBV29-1	CSALTGGETQYF	TGCAGCGCCCTAACAGGGGGAGAGACCCAGTACTTC
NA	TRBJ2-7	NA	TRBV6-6	CASSPYNEQYF	TGTGCCAGCAGCCCATATAACGAGCAGTACTTC
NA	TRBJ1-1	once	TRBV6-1	CASSPYQDTEAFF	TGTGCCAGCAGCCCCTATCAAGACACTGAAGCTTTCTTT
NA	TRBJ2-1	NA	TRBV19	CASSARWGTSRRHEQFF	TGTGCCAGTAGTGCCCGTTGGGGGACATCCAGGAGGCATGAGCAGTTCTTC
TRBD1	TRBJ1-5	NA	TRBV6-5	CASRGTGHQPQHF	TGTGCCAGCAGAGGGACAGGACATCAGCCCCAGCATTTT
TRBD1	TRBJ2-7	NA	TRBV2	CASSTRTGESPYEQYF	TGTGCCAGCAGTACACGGACAGGGGAGTCTCCTTACGAGCAGTACTTC
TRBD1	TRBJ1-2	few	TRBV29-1	CSVLGQDGGYTF	TGCAGCGTTCTAGGACAGGATGGTGGCTACACCTTC
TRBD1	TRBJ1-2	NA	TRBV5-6	CASSPRGTGTEFYGYTF	TGTGCCAGCAGCCCCCGGGGCACCGGGACAGAGTTCTATGGCTACACCTTC
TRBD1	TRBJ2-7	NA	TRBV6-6	CASSRDSVIYEQYF	TGTGCCAGCAGTCGGGACAGTGTGATCTACGAGCAGTACTTC
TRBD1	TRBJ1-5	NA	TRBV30	CAWSVRTGVYSNQPQHF	TGTGCCTGGAGTGTACGGACAGGGGTTTATAGCAATCAGCCCCAGCATTTT
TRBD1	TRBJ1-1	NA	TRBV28	CASSLTGLTSEAFF	TGTGCCAGCAGTTTGACAGGGTTGACCTCTGAAGCTTTCTTT
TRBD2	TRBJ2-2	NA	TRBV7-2	CASSPYGLAGELFF	TGTGCCAGCAGCCCCTATGGACTAGCCGGGGAGCTGTTTTTT
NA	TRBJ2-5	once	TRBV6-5	CASQAVKETQYF	TGTGCCAGTCAAGCGGTTAAAGAGACCCAGTACTTC
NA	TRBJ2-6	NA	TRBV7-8	CASNSRAGANVLTF	TGTGCCAGCAATTCCAGGGCTGGGGCCAACGTCCTGACTTTC
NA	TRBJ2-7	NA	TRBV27	CASRPGVFTYEQYF	TGTGCCAGCCGCCCCGGGGTCTTTACCTACGAGCAGTACTTC
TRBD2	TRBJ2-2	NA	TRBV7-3	CASSPSGGANGELFF	TGTGCCAGCAGCCCCAGCGGGGGGGCGAACGGGGAGCTGTTTTTT
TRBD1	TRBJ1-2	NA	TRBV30	CAWRGQGASGYTF	TGTGCCTGGAGGGGACAGGGTGCTTCTGGCTACACCTTC
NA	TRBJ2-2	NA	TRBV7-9	CALSYGELFF	TGTGCCCTGTCGTACGGGGAGCTGTTTTTT
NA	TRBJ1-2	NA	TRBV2	CASSEQGNNYGYTF	TGTGCCAGCAGTGAACAGGGGAATAACTATGGCTACACCTTC
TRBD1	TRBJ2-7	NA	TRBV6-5	CASSYSTGGNYEQYF	TGTGCCAGCAGTTACTCGACAGGGGGCAACTACGAGCAGTACTTC
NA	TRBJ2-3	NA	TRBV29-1	CSVEAGTRTDTQYF	TGCAGCGTTGAGGCGGGGACTCGTACAGATACGCAGTATTTT
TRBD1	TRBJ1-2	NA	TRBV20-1	CSAGQDYGYTF	TGCAGTGCCGGACAGGATTATGGCTACACCTTC
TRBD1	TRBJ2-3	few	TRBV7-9	CSSSPRGGQTSTDTQYF	TGTTCCAGCAGCCCTAGAGGGGGACAGACCAGCACAGATACGCAGTATTTT
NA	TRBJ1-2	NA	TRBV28	CASSLRDGYTF	TGTGCCAGCAGTTTGAGGGATGGCTACACCTTC
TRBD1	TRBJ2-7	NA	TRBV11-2	CASSYRFTGTDKYEQYF	TGTGCCAGCAGCTACAGATTTACGGGGACAGATAAGTACGAGCAGTACTTC
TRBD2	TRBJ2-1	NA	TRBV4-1	CASSLSLAGGQQFF	TGCGCCAGCAGCCTATCCCTAGCGGGGGGGCAGCAGTTCTTC
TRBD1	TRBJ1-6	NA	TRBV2	CASRAGGNSPLHF	TGTGCCAGCAGGGCAGGGGGTAATTCACCCCTCCACTTT
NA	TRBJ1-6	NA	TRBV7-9	CSSSLGNSNSPLHF	TGTTCCAGCAGCTTAGGAAACTCAAATTCACCCCTCCACTTT
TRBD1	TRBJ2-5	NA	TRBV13	CASSKPGGSGETQYF	TGTGCCAGCAGCAAACCAGGGGGCTCGGGAGAGACCCAGTACTTC
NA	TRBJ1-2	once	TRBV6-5	CASSSRTPLYGYTF	TGTGCCAGCAGTTCCCGGACTCCTTTATATGGCTACACCTTC
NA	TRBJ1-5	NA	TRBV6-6	CASSTGQPQHF	TGTGCCAGCAGTACGGGGCAGCCCCAGCATTTT
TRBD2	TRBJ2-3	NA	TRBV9	CASSVGPRGGGTDTQYF	TGTGCCAGCAGCGTAGGCCCGCGGGGGGGCGGCACAGATACGCAGTATTTT
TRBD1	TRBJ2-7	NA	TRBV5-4	CASSSGTGDDRGEQYF	TGTGCCAGCAGCTCCGGGACAGGGGACGACCGCGGCGAGCAGTACTTC
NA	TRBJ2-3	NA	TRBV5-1	CASSLALSGQGGTDTQYF	TGCGCCAGCAGCTTGGCCCTGAGCGGGCAGGGAGGCACAGATACGCAGTATTTT
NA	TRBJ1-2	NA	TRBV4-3	CASSQVFGEGYTF	TGCGCCAGCAGCCAAGTTTTCGGTGAGGGCTACACCTTC
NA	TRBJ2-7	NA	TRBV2	CASSEAVTGPYEQYF	TGTGCCAGCAGTGAAGCGGTTACAGGCCCCTACGAGCAGTACTTC
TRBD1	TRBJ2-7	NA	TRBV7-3	CASSYGQGREQYF	TGTGCCAGCAGCTATGGACAGGGACGCGAGCAGTACTTC
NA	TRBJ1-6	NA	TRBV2	CASSGRGGVGGSPLHF	TGTGCCAGCAGTGGTCGCGGGGGGGTAGGTGGGTCACCCCTCCACTTT
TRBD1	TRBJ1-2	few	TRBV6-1	CASSFDRGSGYTF	TGTGCCAGCAGTTTTGACAGGGGGTCTGGCTACACCTTC
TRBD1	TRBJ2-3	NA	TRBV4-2	CASSQEGTGPDTQYF	TGTGCCAGCAGCCAAGAAGGGACAGGGCCAGATACGCAGTATTTT
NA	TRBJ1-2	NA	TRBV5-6	CASTYYYRVNYGYTF	TGTGCCAGCACCTATTATTACAGGGTTAACTATGGCTACACCTTC
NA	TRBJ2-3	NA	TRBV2	CASSPDYPSTDTQYF	TGTGCCAGCAGTCCCGACTACCCCTCCACAGATACGCAGTATTTT
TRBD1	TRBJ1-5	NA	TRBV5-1	CASSPRTGWDQPQHF	TGCGCCAGCAGCCCCAGGACAGGGTGGGATCAGCCCCAGCATTTT